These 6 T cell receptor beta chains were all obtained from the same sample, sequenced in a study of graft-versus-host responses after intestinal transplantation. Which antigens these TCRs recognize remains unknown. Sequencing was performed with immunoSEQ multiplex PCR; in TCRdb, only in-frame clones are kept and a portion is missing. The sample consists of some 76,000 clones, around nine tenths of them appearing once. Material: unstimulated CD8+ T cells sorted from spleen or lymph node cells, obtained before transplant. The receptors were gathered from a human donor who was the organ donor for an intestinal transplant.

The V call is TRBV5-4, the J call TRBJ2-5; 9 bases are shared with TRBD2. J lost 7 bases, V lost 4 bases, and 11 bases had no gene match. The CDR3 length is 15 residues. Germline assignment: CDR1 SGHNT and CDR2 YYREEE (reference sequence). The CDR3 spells CASSAGTSPRGTQYF. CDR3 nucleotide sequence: TGTGCCAGCAGCGCCGGGACTAGCCCTCGGGGGACCCAGTACTTC.

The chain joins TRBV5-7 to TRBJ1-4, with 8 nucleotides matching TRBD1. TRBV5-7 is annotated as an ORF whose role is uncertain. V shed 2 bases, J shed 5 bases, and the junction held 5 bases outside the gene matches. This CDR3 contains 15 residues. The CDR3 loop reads CASSFDRGYNEKLFF. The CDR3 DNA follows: TGTGCCAGCAGCTTCGACAGGGGTTACAATGAAAAACTGTTTTTT.

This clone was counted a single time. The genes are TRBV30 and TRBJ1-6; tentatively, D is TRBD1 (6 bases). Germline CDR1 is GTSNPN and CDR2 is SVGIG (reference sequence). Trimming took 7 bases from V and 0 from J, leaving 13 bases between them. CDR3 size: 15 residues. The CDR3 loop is CASDNRASYNSPLHF. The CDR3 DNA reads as TGTGCCTCCGATAACAGGGCCTCCTATAATTCACCCCTCCACTTT.

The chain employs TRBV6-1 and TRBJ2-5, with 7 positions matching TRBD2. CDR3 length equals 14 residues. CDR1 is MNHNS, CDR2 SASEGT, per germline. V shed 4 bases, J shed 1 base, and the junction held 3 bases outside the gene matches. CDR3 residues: CASSVSGAQETQYF. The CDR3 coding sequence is TGTGCCAGCAGTGTAAGCGGGGCCCAAGAGACCCAGTACTTC.

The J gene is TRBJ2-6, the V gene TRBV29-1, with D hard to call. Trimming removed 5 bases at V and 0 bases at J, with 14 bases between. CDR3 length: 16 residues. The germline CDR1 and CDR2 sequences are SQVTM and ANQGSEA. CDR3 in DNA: TGCAGCGTTTCCACCCCCCAAAGCTCTGGGGCCAACGTCCTGACTTTC. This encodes CSVSTPQSSGANVLTF.

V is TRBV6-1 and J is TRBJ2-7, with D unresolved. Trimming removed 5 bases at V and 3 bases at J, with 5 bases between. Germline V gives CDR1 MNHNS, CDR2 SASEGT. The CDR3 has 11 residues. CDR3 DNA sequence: TGTGCCAGCAGTTTGGGCTACGAGCAGTACTTC. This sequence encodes CASSLGYEQYF.